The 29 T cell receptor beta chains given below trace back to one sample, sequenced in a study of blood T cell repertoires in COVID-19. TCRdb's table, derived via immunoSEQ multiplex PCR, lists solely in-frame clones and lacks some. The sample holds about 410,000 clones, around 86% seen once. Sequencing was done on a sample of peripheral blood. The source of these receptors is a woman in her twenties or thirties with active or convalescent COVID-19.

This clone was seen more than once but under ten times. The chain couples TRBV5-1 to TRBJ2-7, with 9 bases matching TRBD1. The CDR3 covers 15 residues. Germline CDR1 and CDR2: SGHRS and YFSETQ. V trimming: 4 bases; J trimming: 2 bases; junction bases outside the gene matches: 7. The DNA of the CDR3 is TGCGCCAGCAGCGCCCCGGGACAGGGAGCCTACGAGCAGTACTTC. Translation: CASSAPGQGAYEQYF. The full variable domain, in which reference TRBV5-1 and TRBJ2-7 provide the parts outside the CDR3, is KAGVTQTPRYLIKTRGQQVTLSCSPISGHRSVSWYQQTPGQGLQFLFEYFSETQRNKGNFPGRFSGRQFSNSRSEMNVSTLELGDSALYLCASSAPGQGAYEQYFGPGTRLTVT.

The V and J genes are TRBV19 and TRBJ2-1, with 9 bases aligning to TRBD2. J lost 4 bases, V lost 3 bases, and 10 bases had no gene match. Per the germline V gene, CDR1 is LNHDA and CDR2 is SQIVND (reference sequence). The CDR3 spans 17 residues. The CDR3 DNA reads TGTGCCAGTAGTATCTTCCCGAGGGCGGGAGGGTACAATGAGCAGTTCTTC. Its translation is CASSIFPRAGGYNEQFF.

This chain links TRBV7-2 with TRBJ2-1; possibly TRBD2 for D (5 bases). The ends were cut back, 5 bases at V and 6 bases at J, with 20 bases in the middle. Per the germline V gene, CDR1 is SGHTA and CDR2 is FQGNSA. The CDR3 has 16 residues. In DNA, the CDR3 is TGTGCCAGCAGCCCTAGCCCGGGAAGGTGGGGCAATGAGCAGTTCTTC. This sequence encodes CASSPSPGRWGNEQFF.

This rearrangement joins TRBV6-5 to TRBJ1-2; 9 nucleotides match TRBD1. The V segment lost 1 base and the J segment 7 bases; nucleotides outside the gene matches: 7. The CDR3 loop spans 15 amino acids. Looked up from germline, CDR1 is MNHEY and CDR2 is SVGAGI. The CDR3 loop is CASSYFDRGVRGYTF. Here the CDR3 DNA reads TGTGCCAGCAGTTACTTTGACAGGGGGGTACGTGGCTACACCTTC.

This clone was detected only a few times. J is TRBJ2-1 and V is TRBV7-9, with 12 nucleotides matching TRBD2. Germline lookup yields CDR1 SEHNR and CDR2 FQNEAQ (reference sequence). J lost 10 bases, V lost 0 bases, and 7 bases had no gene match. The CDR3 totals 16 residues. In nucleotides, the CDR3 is TGTGCCAGCAGCTTAGCCCGACTAGCGGGGGACGAAGAGCAGTTCTTC. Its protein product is CASSLARLAGDEEQFF.

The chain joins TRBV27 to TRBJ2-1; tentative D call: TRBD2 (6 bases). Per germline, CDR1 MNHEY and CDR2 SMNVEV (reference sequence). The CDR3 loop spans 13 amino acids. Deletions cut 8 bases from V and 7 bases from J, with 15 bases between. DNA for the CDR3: TGTGCCAGCGGTTACGGGAGTTTGAATGAGCAGTTCTTC. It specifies CASGYGSLNEQFF.

Written as DNA, the CDR3 is TGTGCCAGCAGTGACTATCTTCAGGACTCCGGGCACAATGAGCAGTTCTTC. Protein product: CASSDYLQDSGHNEQFF. The rearrangement links TRBV25-1 to TRBJ2-1, with TRBD2 as a possible D gene (5 bases). Germline assignment: CDR1 MGHDK and CDR2 SYGVNS. With 3 bases removed from V and 5 bases from J, the gap between germline ends came to 20 bases. The CDR3 contains 17 residues.

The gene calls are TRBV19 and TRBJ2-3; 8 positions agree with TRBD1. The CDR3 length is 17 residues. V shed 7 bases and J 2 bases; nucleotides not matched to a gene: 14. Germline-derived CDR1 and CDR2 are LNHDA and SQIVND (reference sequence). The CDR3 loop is CASKVPGADRATDTQYF. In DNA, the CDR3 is TGTGCCAGTAAGGTTCCCGGGGCGGACAGGGCCACAGATACGCAGTATTTT. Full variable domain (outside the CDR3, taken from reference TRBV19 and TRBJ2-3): DGGITQSPKYLFRKEGQNVTLSCEQNLNHDAMYWYRQDPGQGLRLIYYSQIVNDFQKGDIAEGYSVSREKKESFPLTVTSAQKNPTAFYLCASKVPGADRATDTQYFGPGTRLTVL.

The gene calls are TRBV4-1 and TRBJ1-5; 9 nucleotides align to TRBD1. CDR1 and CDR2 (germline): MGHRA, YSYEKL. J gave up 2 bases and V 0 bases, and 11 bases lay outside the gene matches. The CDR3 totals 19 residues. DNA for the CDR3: TGCGCCAGCAGCCAAGATTGGAGACAGGGGGTGGGGGGCAATCAGCCCCAGCATTTT. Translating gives CASSQDWRQGVGGNQPQHF.

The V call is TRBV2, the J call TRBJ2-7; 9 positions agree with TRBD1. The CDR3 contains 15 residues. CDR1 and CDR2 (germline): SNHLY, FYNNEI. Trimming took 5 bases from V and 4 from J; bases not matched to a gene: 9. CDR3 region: CASSYGQGSKYEQYF. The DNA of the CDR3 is TGTGCCAGCAGTTACGGACAGGGGAGTAAGTACGAGCAGTACTTC.

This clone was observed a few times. As DNA, the CDR3 is TGTGCCAGCCAAACGGGTCAAGGGGGTGCTTTCTTT. Residues: CASQTGQGGAFF. This rearrangement joins TRBV6-5 to TRBJ1-1, with D perhaps matching TRBD1 (6 bases). CDR3 size: 12 residues. CDR1 is MNHEY, CDR2 SVGAGI, per germline. The V gene lost 8 bases and the J gene lost 11 bases, with 18 bases spanning the gap.

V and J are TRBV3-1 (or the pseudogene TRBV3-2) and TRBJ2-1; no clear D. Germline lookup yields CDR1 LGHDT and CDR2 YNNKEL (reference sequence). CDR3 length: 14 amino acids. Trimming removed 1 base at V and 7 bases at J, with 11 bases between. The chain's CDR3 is CASSQVPPGNEQFF. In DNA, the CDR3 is TGTGCCAGCAGCCAAGTCCCCCCCGGTAATGAGCAGTTCTTC.

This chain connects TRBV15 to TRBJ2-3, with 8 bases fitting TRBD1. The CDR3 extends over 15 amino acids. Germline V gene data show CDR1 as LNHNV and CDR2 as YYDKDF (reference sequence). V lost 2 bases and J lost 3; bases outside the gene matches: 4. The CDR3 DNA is TGTGCCACCAGCAGAAGGCAGGGGGCTACAGATACGCAGTATTTT. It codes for CATSRRQGATDTQYF.

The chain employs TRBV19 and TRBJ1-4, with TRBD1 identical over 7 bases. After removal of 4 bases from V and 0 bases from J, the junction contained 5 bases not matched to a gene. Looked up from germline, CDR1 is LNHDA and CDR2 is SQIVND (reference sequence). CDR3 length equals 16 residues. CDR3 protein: CASSKGQTTTNEKLFF. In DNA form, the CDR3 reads TGTGCCAGTAGTAAGGGACAGACAACAACTAATGAAAAACTGTTTTTT.

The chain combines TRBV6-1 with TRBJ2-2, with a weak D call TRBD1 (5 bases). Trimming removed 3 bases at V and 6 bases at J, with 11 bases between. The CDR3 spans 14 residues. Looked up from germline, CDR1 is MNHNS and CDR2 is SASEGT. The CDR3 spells CASSEFVGAGELFF. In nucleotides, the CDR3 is TGTGCCAGCAGTGAGTTTGTAGGGGCCGGGGAGCTGTTTTTT.

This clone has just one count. CDR3 bases: TGCAGCGCAGAGCGGACAGGGGGCGAATATATGAACACTGAAGCTTTCTTT. Protein sequence: CSAERTGGEYMNTEAFF. This rearrangement joins TRBV29-1 to TRBJ1-1, with 11 bases that match TRBD1. CDR1 is SQVTM, CDR2 ANQGSEA, per germline. After removal of 7 bases from V and 0 bases from J, the junction contained 13 bases not matched to a gene. The CDR3 is 17 residues long. The full variable domain, its missing parts supplied by reference TRBV29-1 and TRBJ1-1, is SAVISQKPSRDICQRGTSLTIQCQVDSQVTMMFWYRQQPGQSLTLIATANQGSEATYESGFVIDKFPISRPNLTFSTLTVSNMSPEDSSIYLCSAERTGGEYMNTEAFFGQGTRLTVV.

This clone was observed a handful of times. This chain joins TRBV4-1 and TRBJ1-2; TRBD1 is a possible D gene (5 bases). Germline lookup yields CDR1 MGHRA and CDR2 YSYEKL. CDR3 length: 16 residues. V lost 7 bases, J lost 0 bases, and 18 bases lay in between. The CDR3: CASTARLGEANYGYTF. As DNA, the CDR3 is TGCGCCAGCACCGCCCGGTTAGGGGAAGCTAACTATGGCTACACCTTC.

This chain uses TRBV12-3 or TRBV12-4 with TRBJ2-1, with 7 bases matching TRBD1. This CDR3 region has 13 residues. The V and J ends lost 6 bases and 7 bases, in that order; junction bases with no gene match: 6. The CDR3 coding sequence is TGTGCCAGCAGCAAGGACAGGCGGAATGAGCAGTTCTTC. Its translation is CASSKDRRNEQFF.

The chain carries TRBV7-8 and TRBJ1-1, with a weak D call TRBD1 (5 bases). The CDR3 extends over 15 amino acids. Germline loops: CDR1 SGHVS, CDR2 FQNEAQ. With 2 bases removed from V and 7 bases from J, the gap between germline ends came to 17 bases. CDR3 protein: CASSLLRTPGGEAFF. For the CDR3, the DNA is TGTGCCAGCAGCTTACTACGAACACCCGGGGGTGAAGCTTTCTTT.

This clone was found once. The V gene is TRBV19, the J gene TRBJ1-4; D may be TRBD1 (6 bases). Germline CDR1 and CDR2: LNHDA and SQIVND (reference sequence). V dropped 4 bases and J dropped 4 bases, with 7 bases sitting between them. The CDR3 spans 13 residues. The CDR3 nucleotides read TGTGCCAGTAGTACCAGGGGTAATGAAAAACTGTTTTTT. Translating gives CASSTRGNEKLFF.

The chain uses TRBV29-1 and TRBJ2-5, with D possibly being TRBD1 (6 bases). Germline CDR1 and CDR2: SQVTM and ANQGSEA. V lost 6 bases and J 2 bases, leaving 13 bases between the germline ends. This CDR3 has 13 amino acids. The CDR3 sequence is CSVHWTEQETQYF. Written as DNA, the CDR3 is TGCAGCGTGCACTGGACAGAGCAAGAGACCCAGTACTTC.

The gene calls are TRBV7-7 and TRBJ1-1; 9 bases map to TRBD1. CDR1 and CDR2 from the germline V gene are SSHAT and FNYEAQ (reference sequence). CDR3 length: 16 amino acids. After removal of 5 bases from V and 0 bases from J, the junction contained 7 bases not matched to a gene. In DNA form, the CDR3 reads TGTGCCAGCAGCAAGGACAGGGGCACTATGAACACTGAAGCTTTCTTT. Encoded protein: CASSKDRGTMNTEAFF.

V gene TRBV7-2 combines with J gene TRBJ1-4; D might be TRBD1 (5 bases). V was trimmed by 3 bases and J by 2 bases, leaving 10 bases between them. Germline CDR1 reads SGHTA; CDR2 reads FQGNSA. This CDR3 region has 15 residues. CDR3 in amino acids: CASSFGGSTNEKLFF. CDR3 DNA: TGTGCCAGCAGCTTTGGGGGGTCGACTAATGAAAAACTGTTTTTT.

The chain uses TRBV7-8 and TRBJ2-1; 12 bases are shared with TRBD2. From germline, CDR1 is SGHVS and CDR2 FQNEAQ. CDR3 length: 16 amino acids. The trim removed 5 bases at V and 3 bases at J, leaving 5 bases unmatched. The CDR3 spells CASSPRTSGVYNEQFF. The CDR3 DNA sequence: TGTGCCAGCAGCCCCAGGACTAGCGGGGTCTACAATGAGCAGTTCTTC.

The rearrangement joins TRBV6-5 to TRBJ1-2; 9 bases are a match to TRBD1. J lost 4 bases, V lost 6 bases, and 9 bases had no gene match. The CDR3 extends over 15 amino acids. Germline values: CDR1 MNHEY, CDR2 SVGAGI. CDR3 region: CASSLGGTGSYGYTF. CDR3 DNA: TGTGCCAGCAGCCTCGGGGGGACAGGGTCCTATGGCTACACCTTC.

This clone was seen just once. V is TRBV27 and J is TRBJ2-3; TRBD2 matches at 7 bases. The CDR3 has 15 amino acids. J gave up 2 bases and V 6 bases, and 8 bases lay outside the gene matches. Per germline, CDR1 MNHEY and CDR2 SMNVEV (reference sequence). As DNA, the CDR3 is TGTGCCAGCAGGATTGGACTAGTCGCCACAGATACGCAGTATTTT. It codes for CASRIGLVATDTQYF.

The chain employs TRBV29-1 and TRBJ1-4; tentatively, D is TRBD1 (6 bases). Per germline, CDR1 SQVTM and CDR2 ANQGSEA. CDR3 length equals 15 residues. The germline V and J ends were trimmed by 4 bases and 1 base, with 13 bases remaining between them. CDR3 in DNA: TGCAGCGTTGCAGGGAGGGGGAAAACTAATGAAAAACTGTTTTTT. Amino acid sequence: CSVAGRGKTNEKLFF.

The CDR3 loop is CASSLVLETAYSGNTIYF. CDR3 bases: TGTGCCAGCAGCTTAGTTCTTGAGACAGCGTACTCTGGAAACACCATATATTTT. V is TRBV7-9 and J is TRBJ1-3; tentatively, D is TRBD1 (5 bases). V lost 1 base and J 0 bases, leaving 16 bases between the germline ends. The CDR3 runs 18 residues. The germline gives CDR1 SEHNR, CDR2 FQNEAQ (reference sequence). Filled out from reference TRBV7-9 and TRBJ1-3, the complete variable domain reads DTGVSQNPRHKITKRGQNVTFRCDPISEHNRLYWYRQTLGQGPEFLTYFQNEAQLEKSRLLSDRFSAERPKGSFSTLEIQRTEQGDSAMYLCASSLVLETAYSGNTIYFGEGSWLTVV.

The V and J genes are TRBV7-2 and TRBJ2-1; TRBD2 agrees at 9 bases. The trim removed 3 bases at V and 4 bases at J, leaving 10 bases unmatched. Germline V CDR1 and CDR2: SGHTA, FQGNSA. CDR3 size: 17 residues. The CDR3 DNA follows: TGTGCCAGCAGCTTCCCAGGAGCGGGGGGCCTTTACAATGAGCAGTTCTTC. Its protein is CASSFPGAGGLYNEQFF. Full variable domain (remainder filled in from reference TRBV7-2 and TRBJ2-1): GAGVSQSPSNKVTEKGKDVELRCDPISGHTALYWYRQSLGQGLEFLIYFQGNSAPDKSGLPSDRFSAERTGGSVSTLTIQRTQQEDSAVYLCASSFPGAGGLYNEQFFGPGTRLTVL.